This TCR beta chain was recorded in a study of blood T cell repertoires in COVID-19. As for the study in general: The United States, Italy and Spain provided the acute and convalescent COVID-19 samples. T cells, B-cell-depleted T cells, or PBMCs supplied cDNA or gDNA.

Germline-derived CDR1 and CDR2 are SEHNR and FQNEAQ (reference sequence). The CDR3 is 15 residues long. Between the trimmed V and J ends, which lost 1 base and 2 bases, there was a span of 11 bases. Methods used by the authors: Reference gene primer amplification gave estimated nucleated cell counts. This table comes from immunoSEQ multiplex PCR, and its TCRdb copy is limited to in-frame clones, with some not included. For V, J and clone size, that table is used; D and trimming come from the DNA. The sample carries 150,000 to 200,000 clones, 75% to 90% recorded once. Material for sequencing was peripheral blood. The receptor comes from a woman older than 75 with active or convalescent COVID-19. The chain links TRBV7-9 to TRBJ2-5, with a possible D match to TRBD2 (7 bases). The CDR3 nucleotides read TGTGCCAGCAGCTTAGTAGGGGGGGCACAAGAGACCCAGTACTTC. Encoded protein: CASSLVGGAQETQYF.